A single sample gave rise to the 8 T cell receptor beta chains below, sequenced in a study of blood T cell repertoires in COVID-19. Measured with immunoSEQ multiplex PCR; TCRdb has only the in-frame clones, and not every one. Counted here are 270,000 or so clones, roughly 90% occurring once; the ten biggest clones make up 2.1%. The sequenced material came from peripheral blood. These TCRs come from a woman aged 55-69 years with COVID-19, enrolled during active disease.

The chain recombines TRBV27 with TRBJ1-4; D call uncertain. V was pared by 3 bases and J by 4 bases, with 9 bases between. The CDR3 is made up of 14 amino acids. The germline V gene encodes CDR1 MNHEY and CDR2 SMNVEV (reference sequence). The CDR3, as DNA: TGTGCCAGCAGTTTGGCCCGGGATAATGAAAAACTGTTTTTT. Residues: CASSLARDNEKLFF.

V is TRBV27 and J is TRBJ2-5; D is possibly TRBD1 (6 bases). This CDR3 spans 15 amino acids. The V gene lost 2 bases and the J gene lost 5 bases, with 15 bases spanning the gap. In germline, CDR1 is MNHEY, CDR2 SMNVEV (reference sequence). The CDR3, as DNA: TGTGCCAGCAGTTTAAGCAGGGGAGTGTGGGAGACCCAGTACTTC. Translation: CASSLSRGVWETQYF.

V usage is TRBV12-3 or TRBV12-4 and J usage is TRBJ1-4, with 7 bases aligning to TRBD1. J was trimmed by 4 bases and V by 7 bases; bases with no gene match: 3. The CDR3 consists of 13 residues. The CDR3 sequence is CASTRGYNEKLFF. CDR3 nucleotides: TGTGCCAGCACCAGGGGGTATAATGAAAAACTGTTTTTT.

The chain is built from TRBV5-4 and TRBJ2-2, with TRBD1 matching 12 bases. Trimming cost V 1 base and J 7 bases; bases outside gene matches: 5. This CDR3 has 16 amino acids. Germline V gene sequence: CDR1 SGHNT, CDR2 YYREEE (reference sequence). The CDR3 protein is CASSLKGQGAHGELFF. The CDR3 nucleotides are TGTGCCAGCAGCTTGAAGGGACAGGGGGCGCACGGGGAGCTGTTTTTT.

The rearrangement links TRBV5-1 to TRBJ1-6, with D perhaps matching TRBD1 (6 bases). V was shortened by 4 bases and J by 7 bases, with 12 bases between the two germline ends. The CDR3 covers 14 residues. Germline V gene sequence: CDR1 SGHRS, CDR2 YFSETQ. The CDR3 DNA sequence: TGCGCCAGCAGCCGCGGGGGGGCCAATTCACCCCTCCACTTT. It codes for CASSRGGANSPLHF.

The V call is TRBV7-2, the J call TRBJ2-7, with 7 bases identical to TRBD2. CDR1 and CDR2 (germline): SGHTA, FQGNSA. The V segment lost 5 bases and the J segment 7 bases; nucleotides outside the gene matches: 8. The CDR3 sequence is 13 residues long. CDR3 nucleotide sequence: TGTGCCAGCAGCCACGGGGGGAGTGATGAGCAGTACTTC. This encodes CASSHGGSDEQYF.

V usage is TRBV19 and J usage is TRBJ1-6; D call uncertain. The CDR3 loop spans 14 amino acids. Germline CDR1 is LNHDA and CDR2 is SQIVND (reference sequence). The V end was cut by 3 bases, the J end by 7 bases, with 10 bases between. CDR3 sequence reads: CASSILGGNSPLHF. CDR3 DNA: TGTGCCAGTAGTATTTTAGGCGGGAATTCACCCCTCCACTTT.

The chain recombines TRBV5-4 with TRBJ1-1, with D perhaps TRBD1 (6 bases). Per the germline V gene, CDR1 is SGHNT and CDR2 is YYREEE (reference sequence). The ends were cut back, 6 bases at V and 3 bases at J, with 15 bases in the middle. This CDR3 is built from 14 residues. CDR3 sequence (DNA): TGTGCCAGCATGACAGGACAGCGGTACACTGAAGCTTTCTTT. Translated: CASMTGQRYTEAFF.